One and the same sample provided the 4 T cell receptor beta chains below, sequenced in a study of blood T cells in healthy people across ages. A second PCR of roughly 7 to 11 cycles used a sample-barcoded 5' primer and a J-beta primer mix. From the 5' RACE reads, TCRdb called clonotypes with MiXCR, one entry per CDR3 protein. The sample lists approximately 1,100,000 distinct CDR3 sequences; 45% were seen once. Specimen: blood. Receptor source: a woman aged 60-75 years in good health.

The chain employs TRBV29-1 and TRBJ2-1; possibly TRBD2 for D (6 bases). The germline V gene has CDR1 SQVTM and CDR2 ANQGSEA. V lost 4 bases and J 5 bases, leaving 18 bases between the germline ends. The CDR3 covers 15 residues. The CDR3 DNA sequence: TGCAGCGTTGTTAGTGGGGGGTGGTCCAACAATGAGCAGTTCTTC. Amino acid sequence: CSVVSGGWSNNEQFF.

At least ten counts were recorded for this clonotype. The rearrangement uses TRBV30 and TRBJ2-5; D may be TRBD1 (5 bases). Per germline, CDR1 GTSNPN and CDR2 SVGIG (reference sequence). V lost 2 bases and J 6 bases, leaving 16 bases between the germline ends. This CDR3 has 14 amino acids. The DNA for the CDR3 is TGTGCCTGGAGTTTTGGTGGACAAGCCCAGACCCAGTACTTC. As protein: CAWSFGGQAQTQYF.

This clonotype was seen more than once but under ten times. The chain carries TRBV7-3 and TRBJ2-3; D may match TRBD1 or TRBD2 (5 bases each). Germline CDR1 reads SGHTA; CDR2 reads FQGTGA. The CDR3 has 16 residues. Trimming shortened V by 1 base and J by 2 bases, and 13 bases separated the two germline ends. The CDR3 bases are TGTGCCAGCAGCTTAATGGCACTAGGGGACACAGATACGCAGTATTTT. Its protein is CASSLMALGDTDTQYF.

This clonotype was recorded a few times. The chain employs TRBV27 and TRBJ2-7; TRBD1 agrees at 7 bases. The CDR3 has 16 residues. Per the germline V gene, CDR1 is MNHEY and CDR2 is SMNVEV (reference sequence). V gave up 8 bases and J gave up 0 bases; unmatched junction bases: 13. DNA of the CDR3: TGTGCCAGCGGACCCTCCGGACAGGCAAGCTCCTACGAGCAGTACTTC. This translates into CASGPSGQASSYEQYF.